This entry describes one TCR beta chain. This sample was taken from a study of human T cells and chemical hapten exposure. CDR1 and CDR2 from the germline V gene are SGHRS and YFSETQ. The CDR3 length is 15 residues. The germline V and J ends were trimmed by 4 bases and 10 bases, with 23 bases remaining between them. Time point in this sample: patch test 3, about 24 weeks after DPC sensitization. Described treatment: therapeutic diphenylcyclopropenone sensitization with weekly scalp DPC. TCRdb processed the RACE reads anew with MiXCR; each CDR3 protein has one entry. The table records about 110,000 distinct CDR3 sequences, less than 40% of them present only once.

This TCR was recovered from a man in his forties with alopecia areata. Some clones in this sample may be carry-over from other donors' samples. The J gene is TRBJ1-1, the V gene TRBV5-1; D is unclear. This specimen was whole blood, taken in connection with sensitization to the hapten diphenylcyclopropenone (DPC). CDR3 residues: CASSPGPLQESRAFF. The CDR3 DNA is TGCGCCAGCAGCCCCGGACCGCTTCAGGAATCCCGAGCTTTCTTT.